The sequence of this T cell receptor beta chain was determined in a study of blood T cell repertoires in COVID-19. Study background: Acute and convalescent COVID-19 samples came from the United States, Italy and Spain. Sources were T cells, B-cell-depleted T cells, or PBMCs; the material itself was cDNA or gDNA.

Germline lookup yields CDR1 SGDLS and CDR2 YYNGEE. CDR3 size: 16 residues. V was clipped by 4 bases and J by 0 bases; unmatched bases: 4. Authors' analysis steps: Quantification of nucleated cells was approximated via reference gene primer amplification. Profiled with immunoSEQ multiplex PCR; TCRdb holds only in-frame clones, not every one. Clonal size and the V and J genes are those of that table, whereas D and trimming came from the DNA. The sample has 200,000 to 300,000 clones, just under 90% seen once. The chain couples TRBV9 to TRBJ2-3, with 11 positions matching TRBD2. The specimen was peripheral blood. The sequence was collected from a woman aged 40 to 55 with acute or convalescent COVID-19. The CDR3 is CASSSGTSGSTDTQYF. CDR3 bases: TGTGCCAGCAGCTCCGGGACTAGCGGTAGCACAGATACGCAGTATTTT.